These 3 T cell receptor beta chains originate from one sample sequenced in a study of low-dose radiotherapy and immunotherapy resistance in tumors. TRAV- and TRBV-specific primers, spanning alpha and beta chains, primed first-strand cDNA. PCR amplification of the TCRs was performed with Phusion for 20 PCR cycles, and it relied on a constant-region primer together with a V-primer adapter. TCRdb called the reads again in MiXCR, with one record for every CDR3 protein. This table has about 10,000 distinct CDR3 sequences, 35% to 50% appearing once. The receptors come from a human donor with advanced metastatic prostate, ovarian, gallbladder or colorectal cancer (not recorded which). This table probably holds off-target reads from a library built for another chain.

The CDR3, as DNA: TGTGCCAGCAGCTTAGCCACCGGGACAGAGCCCACCTACACTGAAGCTTTCTTT. This sequence encodes CASSLATGTEPTYTEAFF. The chain recombines TRBV7-2 with TRBJ1-1, with 7 bases aligning to TRBD1. The CDR3 has 18 amino acids. Trimming removed 0 bases from V and 3 bases from J; junction bases left unmatched: 13. From germline, CDR1 is SGHTA and CDR2 FQGNSA.

This clonotype has just a few counts. The chain links TRBV12-3 or TRBV12-4 to TRBJ1-2, with 7 bases fitting TRBD1. After removal of 4 bases from V and 5 bases from J, the junction contained 4 bases not matched to a gene. The CDR3 sequence is 13 residues long. As DNA, the CDR3 is TGTGCCAGCAGTTCACCGACAGGGTATGGCTACACCTTC. Protein product: CASSSPTGYGYTF.

The V and J genes are TRBV7-9 and TRBJ1-5, with D unresolved. The CDR3 covers 12 residues. Germline V gene lookup returns CDR1 SEHNR and CDR2 FQNEAQ (reference sequence). V lost 3 bases to trimming and J lost 8 bases, with 8 bases between them. CDR3 nucleotide sequence: TGTGCCAGCAGCTTCAGGATGGAGCCCCAGCATTTT. Translation: CASSFRMEPQHF.